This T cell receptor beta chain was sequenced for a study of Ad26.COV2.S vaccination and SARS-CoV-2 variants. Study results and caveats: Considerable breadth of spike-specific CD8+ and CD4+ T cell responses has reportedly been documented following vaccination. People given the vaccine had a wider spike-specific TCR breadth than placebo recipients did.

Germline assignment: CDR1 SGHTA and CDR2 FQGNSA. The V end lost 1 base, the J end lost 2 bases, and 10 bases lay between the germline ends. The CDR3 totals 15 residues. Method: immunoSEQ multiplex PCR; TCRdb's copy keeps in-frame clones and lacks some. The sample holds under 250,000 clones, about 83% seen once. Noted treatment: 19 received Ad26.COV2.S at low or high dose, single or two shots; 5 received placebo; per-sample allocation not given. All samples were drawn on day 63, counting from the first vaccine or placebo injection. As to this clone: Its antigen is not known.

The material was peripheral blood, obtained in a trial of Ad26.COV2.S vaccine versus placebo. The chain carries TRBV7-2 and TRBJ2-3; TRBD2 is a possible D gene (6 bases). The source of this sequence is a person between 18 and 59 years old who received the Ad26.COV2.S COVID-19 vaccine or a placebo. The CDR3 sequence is CASSLVSGFTDTQYF. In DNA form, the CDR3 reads TGTGCCAGCAGCTTAGTTAGCGGTTTCACAGATACGCAGTATTTT.